A single sample is the source of the 21 T cell receptor beta chains below, sequenced in a study of vaccination effects on CD4 cells after COVID-19. In the ViraFEST assay, antigen-specific CD4+ clonotypes were identified by expansion after peptide-pool stimulation. Once cultured for roughly nine days, the cells underwent separation to obtain CD4+ T cells. The vaccine recipients had no prior SARS-CoV-2 infection, with negative nucleocapsid antibodies. TCRdb's copy holds only in-frame clones and misses some; the assay was immunoSEQ multiplex PCR. The sample holds 20,000 to 25,000 clones; about 68% are singletons and the top ten take roughly 21%. For these receptors, no antigen is known. Sample: CD4+ T cells from PBMCs cultured with HCoV-NL63 spike peptides, taken before COVID-19 vaccination. Source of these receptors: a human donor who received a COVID-19 vaccine.

The chain combines TRBV28 with TRBJ1-1; D may be TRBD1 (6 bases). This CDR3 is built from 15 residues. Between the trimmed V and J ends, which lost 5 bases and 1 base, there was a span of 14 bases. The germline V gene encodes CDR1 MDHEN and CDR2 SYDVKM. CDR3 nucleotides: TGTGCCAGCAGTCACGCAGGGGTGGGGAACACTGAAGCTTTCTTT. It encodes CASSHAGVGNTEAFF. Filled out from reference TRBV28 and TRBJ1-1, the complete variable domain reads DVKVTQSSRYLVKRTGEKVFLECVQDMDHENMFWYRQDPGLGLRLIYFSYDVKMKEKGDIPEGYSVSREKKERFSLILESASTNQTSMYLCASSHAGVGNTEAFFGQGTRLTVV.

This clone was observed a handful of times. V usage is TRBV7-8 and J usage is TRBJ2-1, with 8 bases lining up with TRBD2. The CDR3 covers 16 residues. Germline trimming cut 6 bases from V and 4 bases from J; bases unmatched to any gene: 11. Germline lookup yields CDR1 SGHVS and CDR2 FQNEAQ. CDR3 nucleotide sequence: TGTGCCAGCAGTTCGGCGGGAGGATTTGTTTACAATGAGCAGTTCTTC. Translating gives CASSSAGGFVYNEQFF.

The V call is TRBV7-2, the J call TRBJ1-1; 7 positions match TRBD1. J was trimmed by 4 bases and V by 3 bases; bases with no gene match: 8. In germline, CDR1 is SGHTA, CDR2 FQGNSA. The CDR3 loop spans 15 amino acids. The chain's CDR3 is CASSFWTGGSTEAFF. CDR3 nucleotides: TGTGCCAGCAGCTTCTGGACAGGCGGTTCCACTGAAGCTTTCTTT.

The chain employs TRBV6-2 or TRBV6-3 and TRBJ2-5; the match to TRBD1 covers 8 bases. V shed 2 bases and J 4 bases; nucleotides not matched to a gene: 3. Germline CDR1 MNHEY, CDR2 SVGEGT. The CDR3 length is 14 residues. In DNA, the CDR3 is TGTGCCAGCAGTTACGGCGGACAGGGAGAGACCCAGTACTTC. Protein product: CASSYGGQGETQYF.

The chain carries TRBV3-1 (or the pseudogene TRBV3-2) and TRBJ2-3; D is perhaps TRBD2 (6 bases). Looked up from germline, CDR1 is LGHDT and CDR2 is YNNKEL (reference sequence). This CDR3 comprises 15 residues. The V gene lost 4 bases and the J gene lost 2 bases, with 13 bases spanning the gap. CDR3 residues: CASSPTGGTTDTQYF. The CDR3 nucleotides are TGTGCCAGCAGCCCTACCGGCGGGACCACAGATACGCAGTATTTT.

The chain couples TRBV12-5 to TRBJ2-7, with 9 bases lining up with TRBD1. CDR1 is LGHNT and CDR2 is FRNRAP in the germline V gene. The ends lost 7 bases at V and 3 bases at J; junction bases unmatched: 4. The CDR3 has 13 amino acids. The CDR3 DNA reads as TGTGCTAGTGCTAGGGACAGGGACTACGAGCAGTACTTC. Its protein product is CASARDRDYEQYF.

This rearrangement joins TRBV7-9 to TRBJ2-4; 7 bases are a match to TRBD1. The germline V gene has CDR1 SEHNR and CDR2 FQNEAQ (reference sequence). This CDR3 has 15 residues. V lost 0 bases and J lost 4; bases outside the gene matches: 3. DNA of the CDR3: TGTGCCAGCAGCTTAGCGTACAGGGGTAAAAACATTCAGTACTTC. It specifies CASSLAYRGKNIQYF. The full variable domain, rest sourced from reference TRBV7-9 and TRBJ2-4, is DTGVSQNPRHKITKRGQNVTFRCDPISEHNRLYWYRQTLGQGPEFLTYFQNEAQLEKSRLLSDRFSAERPKGSFSTLEIQRTEQGDSAMYLCASSLAYRGKNIQYFGAGTRLSVL.

The J gene is TRBJ1-2, the V gene TRBV30; no clear D gene. Germline assignment: CDR1 GTSNPN and CDR2 SVGIG (reference sequence). The germline V and J ends were trimmed by 7 bases and 1 base, with 10 bases remaining between them. The CDR3 covers 12 residues. The CDR3 sequence is CASRDHNYGYTF. CDR3 in DNA: TGTGCCTCTAGGGATCATAACTATGGCTACACCTTC.

This chain uses TRBV29-1 with TRBJ2-2; no clear D. The germline V and J ends were trimmed by 4 bases and 0 bases, with 6 bases remaining between them. This CDR3 has 13 residues. Germline V gene sequence: CDR1 SQVTM, CDR2 ANQGSEA. The DNA for the CDR3 is TGCAGCGTTGGGCACGCGAACACCGGGGAGCTGTTTTTT. Its translation: CSVGHANTGELFF.

This sequence joins TRBV5-8 and TRBJ2-7; the match to TRBD2 covers 15 bases. This CDR3 contains 17 residues. With V trimmed by 4 bases and J by 2 bases, 7 bases remained unmatched. Germline CDR1 is SGHTS and CDR2 is YDEGEE. The CDR3 coding sequence is TGTGCCAGCAGCCTGGTGGGGACTAGCGGGAGGCCCTACGAGCAGTACTTC. Translating it yields CASSLVGTSGRPYEQYF.

The J gene is TRBJ1-2, the V gene TRBV9; 9 bases line up with TRBD1. The V segment lost 3 bases and the J segment 8 bases; nucleotides outside the gene matches: 11. The V gene's germline CDR1 is SGDLS and CDR2 YYNGEE. The CDR3 has 15 residues. CDR3 amino acids: CASSGWGDREDGYTF. CDR3 coding DNA: TGTGCCAGCAGCGGCTGGGGGGACAGGGAGGACGGCTACACCTTC.

A few counts support this clone. The chain employs TRBV11-2 and TRBJ2-7; 7 bases agree with TRBD2. The germline V gene has CDR1 SGHAT and CDR2 FQNNGV. CDR3 length: 17 amino acids. The V gene end was trimmed by 5 bases and the J gene end by 1 base; junction bases not matched to a gene: 14. CDR3 loop: CASSPLQGGRPSYEQYF. The DNA for the CDR3 is TGTGCCAGCAGCCCCCTTCAGGGAGGGCGGCCATCCTACGAGCAGTACTTC. The variable domain in full, with the rest retrieved from reference TRBV11-2 and TRBJ2-7, is EAGVAQSPRYKIIEKRQSVAFWCNPISGHATLYWYQQILGQGPKLLIQFQNNGVVDDSQLPKDRFSAERLKGVDSTLKIQPAKLEDSAVYLCASSPLQGGRPSYEQYFGPGTRLTVT.

The J gene is TRBJ2-7, the V gene TRBV28; tentatively, D is TRBD2 (6 bases). The CDR3 sequence is 13 residues long. Trimming took 7 bases from V and 3 from J, leaving 13 bases between them. Germline CDR1 is MDHEN and CDR2 is SYDVKM. CDR3 DNA sequence: TGTGCCAGCACGGGGGTTCCCCGCTACGAGCAGTACTTC. It yields the protein CASTGVPRYEQYF.

This clone has just one count. The chain has TRBV10-3 and TRBJ1-1; D not resolved. The CDR3 contains 13 residues. Germline assignment: CDR1 ENHRY and CDR2 SYGVKD. V lost 6 bases to trimming and J lost 1 base, with 9 bases between them. CDR3 in DNA: TGTGCCATCAGCCCCCACAGGAACACTGAAGCTTTCTTT. The encoded protein is CAISPHRNTEAFF.

V usage is TRBV29-1 and J usage is TRBJ1-2; D is unclear. Germline V lookup: CDR1 SQVTM, CDR2 ANQGSEA. V was cut by 6 bases and J by 7 bases, with 12 bases left in between. The CDR3 runs 11 residues. The CDR3 is CSVARTAGYTF. The CDR3 nucleotides read TGCAGCGTAGCAAGGACTGCTGGCTACACCTTC.

This chain links TRBV3-1 (or the pseudogene TRBV3-2) with TRBJ2-1; a possible D gene is TRBD2 (5 bases). Germline lookup yields CDR1 LGHDT and CDR2 YNNKEL (reference sequence). This CDR3 has 18 residues. Trimming cost V 1 base and J 6 bases, with 22 bases left between them. CDR3 loop: CASSQARRGWTYSNEQFF. CDR3 nucleotides: TGTGCCAGCAGCCAAGCCCGGAGAGGGTGGACGTACAGCAATGAGCAGTTCTTC.

The V gene is TRBV6-5, the J gene TRBJ2-2, with 8 bases fitting TRBD1. Trimming removed 6 bases from V and 7 bases from J; junction bases left unmatched: 7. CDR1 is MNHEY, CDR2 SVGAGI, per germline. The CDR3 contains 14 residues. The CDR3 coding sequence is TGTGCCAGCAGGGGGACAGGTTACCGCGGGGAGCTGTTTTTT. Its protein product is CASRGTGYRGELFF.

The chain is built from TRBV9 and TRBJ2-2; D gene ambiguous. Deletions cut 0 bases from V and 2 bases from J, with 8 bases between. Germline V CDR1 and CDR2: SGDLS, YYNGEE. This CDR3 comprises 15 residues. The CDR3 DNA follows: TGTGCCAGCAGCGTAGGGTCCGTTAACACCGGGGAGCTGTTTTTT. Protein product: CASSVGSVNTGELFF.

This chain connects TRBV19 to TRBJ2-3, with TRBD2 matching 7 bases. After removal of 1 base from V and 4 bases from J, the junction contained 8 bases not matched to a gene. Germline V gene sequence: CDR1 LNHDA, CDR2 SQIVND (reference sequence). The CDR3 spans 16 residues. CDR3 residues: CASSIVRTSYPDTQYF. The CDR3, as DNA: TGTGCCAGTAGTATAGTCCGGACTAGTTATCCAGATACGCAGTATTTT.

This clone came up once. V gene TRBV9 combines with J gene TRBJ2-3, with 7 bases identical to TRBD2. The CDR3 consists of 16 residues. V shed 0 bases, J shed 5 bases, and the junction held 9 bases outside the gene matches. Germline CDR1 reads SGDLS; CDR2 reads YYNGEE. CDR3: CASSVGEGGPGDTQYF. Here the CDR3 DNA reads TGTGCCAGCAGCGTAGGGGAGGGAGGGCCCGGAGATACGCAGTATTTT.

This chain uses TRBV5-1 with TRBJ1-1, with 8 bases fitting TRBD1. CDR3 length: 17 residues. Trimming took 3 bases from V and 1 from J; bases not matched to a gene: 11. The germline CDR1 and CDR2 sequences are SGHRS and YFSETQ. DNA of the CDR3: TGCGCCAGCAGCTATCGTCCCGGGACAGGAGCGAACACTGAAGCTTTCTTT. Translating gives CASSYRPGTGANTEAFF.